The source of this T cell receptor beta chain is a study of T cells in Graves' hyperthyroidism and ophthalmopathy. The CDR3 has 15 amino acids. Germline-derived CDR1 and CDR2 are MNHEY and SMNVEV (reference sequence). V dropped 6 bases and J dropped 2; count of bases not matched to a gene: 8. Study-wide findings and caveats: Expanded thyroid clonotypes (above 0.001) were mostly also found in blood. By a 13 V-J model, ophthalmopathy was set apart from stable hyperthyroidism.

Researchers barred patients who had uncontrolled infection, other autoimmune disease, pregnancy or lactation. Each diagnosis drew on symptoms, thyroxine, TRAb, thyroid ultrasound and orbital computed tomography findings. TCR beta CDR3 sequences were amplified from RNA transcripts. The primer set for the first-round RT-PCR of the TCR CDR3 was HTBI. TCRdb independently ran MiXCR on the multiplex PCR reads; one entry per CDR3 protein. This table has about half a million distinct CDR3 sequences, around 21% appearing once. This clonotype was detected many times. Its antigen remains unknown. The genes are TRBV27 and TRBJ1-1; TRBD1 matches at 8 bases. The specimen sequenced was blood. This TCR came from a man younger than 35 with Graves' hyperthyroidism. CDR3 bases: TGTGCCAGCAGGTTTGGGGACAGGCTAAACACTGAAGCTTTCTTT. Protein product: CASRFGDRLNTEAFF.